Each of the 9 T cell receptor beta chains below was sequenced from the same sample in a study of Tregs in tolerant kidney transplant recipients. Clones were read by immunoSEQ multiplex PCR, and TCRdb kept only the in-frame ones, dropping some. The sample contains more than 60,000 clones, around nine tenths of which appear only once. The input for sequencing was CD4+ T cells from blood, taken before the transplant. The receptors were gathered from a human donor who received a combined kidney and bone marrow transplant.

The rearrangement uses TRBV29-1 and TRBJ2-1; D may be TRBD2 (6 bases). Trimming pared 8 bases from V and 5 bases from J, leaving 10 bases between. Germline V CDR1 and CDR2: SQVTM, ANQGSEA. This CDR3 has 11 residues. The CDR3 sequence: CSPRTNNEQFF. The DNA of the CDR3 is TGCAGCCCTAGGACTAACAATGAGCAGTTCTTC.

The chain combines TRBV30 with TRBJ1-5; 8 bases fit TRBD1. This CDR3 has 13 amino acids. J lost 6 bases, V lost 7 bases, and 8 bases had no gene match. Germline values: CDR1 GTSNPN, CDR2 SVGIG (reference sequence). CDR3 sequence: CAYDRGAAQPQHF. The CDR3 DNA is TGTGCCTATGACAGGGGCGCGGCTCAGCCCCAGCATTTT.

This clone turned up a few times. V usage is TRBV28 and J usage is TRBJ2-7, with TRBD1 identical over 9 bases. Germline V lookup: CDR1 MDHEN, CDR2 SYDVKM. Unmatched junction bases numbered 6, after V lost 6 bases and J lost 0 bases. The CDR3 has 15 amino acids. The DNA for the CDR3 is TGTGCCAGCAGGGACTCGACAGGGGGCTCCTACGAGCAGTACTTC. As protein: CASRDSTGGSYEQYF.

The chain recombines TRBV27 with TRBJ2-2; the match to TRBD2 covers 10 bases. The CDR3 has 15 residues. With V trimmed by 6 bases and J by 3 bases, 4 bases remained unmatched. Germline assignment: CDR1 MNHEY and CDR2 SMNVEV (reference sequence). The CDR3 nucleotides read TGTGCCAGCAGCAAGGGACTAGCGCACACCGGGGAGCTGTTTTTT. It codes for CASSKGLAHTGELFF.

As DNA, the CDR3 is TGTGCCAGCAGCTTCGCAGAACTAGTACCCTCCTACGAGCAGTACTTC. Its translation: CASSFAELVPSYEQYF. The chain uses TRBV7-8 and TRBJ2-7; D perhaps matches TRBD2 (5 bases). Germline V gene sequence: CDR1 SGHVS, CDR2 FQNEAQ. CDR3 length: 16 residues. Trimming removed 3 bases at V and 0 bases at J, with 15 bases between.

The chain carries TRBV28 and TRBJ1-5; possibly TRBD1 for D (6 bases). V lost 3 bases, J lost 3 bases, and 9 bases lay in between. This CDR3 spans 14 amino acids. CDR1 is MDHEN, CDR2 SYDVKM, per germline. The CDR3 DNA sequence: TGTGCCAGCAGTTTTGGACAGACCAATCAGCCCCAGCATTTT. This translates into CASSFGQTNQPQHF.

The V gene is TRBV4-1, the J gene TRBJ2-7; no reliable D call. Germline V gene sequence: CDR1 MGHRA, CDR2 YSYEKL. The CDR3 is made up of 15 amino acids. The ends were cut back, 2 bases at V and 4 bases at J, with 15 bases in the middle. The CDR3 DNA reads TGCGCCAGCAGCCAATTAGCCAAGCCAGATTACGAGCAGTACTTC. The encoded protein is CASSQLAKPDYEQYF.

The rearrangement uses TRBV10-2 and TRBJ1-2, with 8 positions matching TRBD1. Losses at the gene ends were 6 bases for V and 3 bases for J; bases not matched to a gene: 0. This CDR3 has 12 amino acids. Germline CDR1 WSHSY, CDR2 SAAADI. The CDR3 here is CASRQGDYGYTF. Written as DNA, the CDR3 is TGCGCCAGCAGACAGGGGGACTATGGCTACACCTTC.

The chain couples TRBV19 to TRBJ1-5, with D possibly being TRBD1 (5 bases). Trimming removed 2 bases from V and 0 bases from J, with 8 bases in between. This CDR3 spans 15 amino acids. From germline, CDR1 is LNHDA and CDR2 SQIVND (reference sequence). Here the CDR3 DNA reads TGTGCCAGTAGTATACGACAGTATAGCAATCAGCCCCAGCATTTT. It yields the protein CASSIRQYSNQPQHF.